These T cell receptor beta chains were read from a single sample in a study of cytomegalovirus exposure and HLA in healthy donors. Sequencing used immunoSEQ multiplex PCR; TCRdb keeps in-frame clones, though not all of them. The sample includes 150,000 to 200,000 clones, 60% to 85% seen only once; the top ten take 2.2%. Source material: PBMCs. Receptors were obtained from a man aged 50-59 years in good health and CMV-seropositive. Both conserved end residues are part of each CDR3. A D gene is named only where the DNA matches it firmly. The listing skips clone size in some rows; elsewhere it reads once, few, many or a size class.

d_call: TRBD1
j_call: TRBJ2-7
clone_size: once
v_call: TRBV19
cdr3_aa: CASSRTPGQSSYEQYF
cdr3_nt: TGTGCCAGTAGTAGGACTCCGGGACAGTCCTCCTACGAGCAGTACTTC

d_call: TRBD2
j_call: TRBJ2-5
clone_size: NA
v_call: TRBV7-7
cdr3_aa: CASSLATSGGAETQYF
cdr3_nt: TGTGCTAGCAGCTTAGCGACTAGCGGGGGTGCGGAGACCCAGTACTTC

d_call: NA
j_call: TRBJ2-6
clone_size: NA
v_call: TRBV2
cdr3_aa: CASSEDWVGPSGANVLTF
cdr3_nt: TGTGCCAGCAGTGAAGACTGGGTGGGGCCCTCTGGGGCCAACGTCCTGACTTTC

d_call: TRBD1
j_call: TRBJ1-3
clone_size: NA
v_call: TRBV6-1
cdr3_aa: CASSVTDRGANTIYF
cdr3_nt: TGTGCCAGCAGCGTAACCGACAGGGGGGCTAACACCATATATTTT

d_call: NA
j_call: TRBJ1-6
clone_size: NA
v_call: TRBV27
cdr3_aa: CASSSQQGAYNSPLHF
cdr3_nt: TGTGCCAGCAGTTCCCAACAGGGTGCCTATAATTCACCCCTCCACTTT

d_call: TRBD1
j_call: TRBJ2-7
clone_size: NA
v_call: TRBV5-1
cdr3_aa: CASSLEIPGGVGAQYF
cdr3_nt: TGCGCCAGCAGCTTGGAAATCCCAGGGGGCGTTGGGGCTCAGTACTTC

d_call: NA
j_call: TRBJ1-5
clone_size: few
v_call: TRBV30
cdr3_aa: CAWSVVTGIGQPQHF
cdr3_nt: TGTGCCTGGAGTGTAGTAACAGGGATCGGTCAGCCCCAGCATTTT

d_call: NA
j_call: TRBJ1-1
clone_size: NA
v_call: TRBV12-2
cdr3_aa: CASLPGPGVTYTEAFF
cdr3_nt: TGTGCAAGTCTCCCCGGGCCAGGGGTGACATACACTGAAGCTTTCTTT

d_call: NA
j_call: TRBJ2-1
clone_size: NA
v_call: TRBV9
cdr3_aa: CASSPRDSGYNEQFF
cdr3_nt: TGTGCCAGCAGCCCCCGGGACTCCGGATACAATGAGCAGTTCTTC

d_call: TRBD2
j_call: TRBJ2-1
clone_size: NA
v_call: TRBV7-3
cdr3_aa: CASSTQRGPYNEQFF
cdr3_nt: TGTGCCAGCAGCACCCAGCGGGGGCCGTACAATGAGCAGTTCTTC

d_call: TRBD2
j_call: TRBJ2-3
clone_size: NA
v_call: TRBV4-3
cdr3_aa: CASSPSGGVNTQYF
cdr3_nt: TGCGCCAGCAGCCCCAGCGGGGGGGTGAATACGCAGTATTTT

d_call: NA
j_call: TRBJ1-1
clone_size: NA
v_call: TRBV11-2
cdr3_aa: CASSLGQGWNTEAFF
cdr3_nt: TGTGCCAGCAGCTTAGGCCAGGGTTGGAACACTGAAGCTTTCTTT

d_call: NA
j_call: TRBJ1-1
clone_size: NA
v_call: TRBV25-1
cdr3_aa: CASSEFSGNTEAFF
cdr3_nt: TGTGCCAGCAGTGAATTTTCGGGGAACACTGAAGCTTTCTTT

d_call: TRBD1
j_call: TRBJ2-7
clone_size: NA
v_call: TRBV25-1
cdr3_aa: CASSEWPGQINEQYF
cdr3_nt: TGTGCCAGCAGTGAATGGCCGGGACAGATTAACGAGCAGTACTTC

d_call: TRBD1
j_call: TRBJ1-5
clone_size: once
v_call: TRBV7-6
cdr3_aa: CASSLRQGNQPQHF
cdr3_nt: TGTGCCAGCAGCTTACGACAGGGGAATCAGCCCCAGCATTTT

d_call: TRBD2
j_call: TRBJ2-2
clone_size: NA
v_call: TRBV5-1
cdr3_aa: CASSLATSGNTGELFF
cdr3_nt: TGCGCCAGCAGCTTGGCGACTAGCGGAAACACCGGGGAGCTGTTTTTT

d_call: NA
j_call: TRBJ1-1
clone_size: few
v_call: TRBV5-6
cdr3_aa: CASSGPRGESTEAFF
cdr3_nt: TGTGCCAGCAGCGGCCCCAGGGGAGAGAGCACTGAAGCTTTCTTT

d_call: NA
j_call: TRBJ2-1
clone_size: NA
v_call: TRBV6-5
cdr3_aa: CASSYVQGMNEQFF
cdr3_nt: TGTGCCAGCAGTTACGTTCAGGGTATGAATGAGCAGTTCTTC

d_call: TRBD1
j_call: TRBJ1-2
clone_size: once
v_call: TRBV27
cdr3_aa: CAIKGTGTYGYTF
cdr3_nt: TGTGCCATCAAAGGGACAGGTACCTATGGCTACACCTTC

d_call: NA
j_call: TRBJ2-7
clone_size: NA
v_call: TRBV5-1
cdr3_aa: CASSLADEQYF
cdr3_nt: TGCGCCAGCAGCTTGGCCGACGAGCAGTACTTC

d_call: NA
j_call: TRBJ2-7
clone_size: NA
v_call: TRBV6-5
cdr3_aa: CASSYAGGVREQYF
cdr3_nt: TGTGCCAGCAGTTACGCTGGCGGAGTCCGGGAGCAGTACTTC

d_call: NA
j_call: TRBJ2-1
clone_size: NA
v_call: TRBV7-2
cdr3_aa: CASRRTGNTYNEQFF
cdr3_nt: TGTGCCAGCAGAAGGACCGGGAATACGTACAATGAGCAGTTCTTC

d_call: TRBD1
j_call: TRBJ2-5
clone_size: NA
v_call: TRBV5-1
cdr3_aa: CASSPGGPGGETQYF
cdr3_nt: TGCGCCAGCAGCCCCGGTGGCCCAGGGGGAGAGACCCAGTACTTC

d_call: NA
j_call: TRBJ1-5
clone_size: NA
v_call: TRBV6-1
cdr3_aa: CASSEGTGQPQHF
cdr3_nt: TGTGCCAGCAGTGAGGGTACGGGTCAGCCCCAGCATTTT

d_call: NA
j_call: TRBJ2-2
clone_size: NA
v_call: TRBV11-1
cdr3_aa: CASSLAVKGVGELFF
cdr3_nt: TGTGCCAGCAGCTTAGCAGTAAAGGGGGTCGGGGAGCTGTTTTTT

d_call: NA
j_call: TRBJ2-6
clone_size: NA
v_call: TRBV29-1
cdr3_aa: CSVEGGAGANVLTF
cdr3_nt: TGCAGCGTTGAAGGAGGCGCTGGGGCCAACGTCCTGACTTTC

d_call: NA
j_call: TRBJ1-4
clone_size: NA
v_call: TRBV6-6
cdr3_aa: CASRTNRAREGEKLFF
cdr3_nt: TGTGCCAGCAGAACAAACAGGGCACGGGAGGGTGAAAAACTGTTTTTT

d_call: NA
j_call: TRBJ1-3
clone_size: once
v_call: TRBV5-1
cdr3_aa: CASSTEISGNTIYF
cdr3_nt: TGCGCCAGCTCGACGGAGATTTCTGGAAACACCATATATTTT

d_call: TRBD2
j_call: TRBJ2-5
clone_size: NA
v_call: TRBV7-2
cdr3_aa: CASSLVSGVQETQYF
cdr3_nt: TGTGCCAGCAGCTTAGTGAGCGGGGTACAAGAGACCCAGTACTTC

d_call: TRBD1
j_call: TRBJ1-5
clone_size: once
v_call: TRBV4-1
cdr3_aa: CASSPRYGQGNQPQHF
cdr3_nt: TGCGCCAGCAGCCCCAGATACGGACAGGGCAATCAGCCCCAGCATTTT

d_call: TRBD1
j_call: TRBJ2-7
clone_size: NA
v_call: TRBV7-9
cdr3_aa: CASSRQGSYEQYF
cdr3_nt: TGTGCCAGCAGCCGACAGGGATCCTACGAGCAGTACTTC

d_call: NA
j_call: TRBJ1-5
clone_size: NA
v_call: TRBV7-8
cdr3_aa: CASSGAGGNSNQPQHF
cdr3_nt: TGTGCCAGCAGCGGCGCTGGGGGGAATAGCAATCAGCCCCAGCATTTT

d_call: TRBD1
j_call: TRBJ2-7
clone_size: NA
v_call: TRBV6-5
cdr3_aa: CASRLGQGSYEQYF
cdr3_nt: TGTGCCAGCAGGCTAGGACAGGGTTCCTACGAGCAGTACTTC

d_call: TRBD2
j_call: TRBJ2-7
clone_size: NA
v_call: TRBV6-5
cdr3_aa: CASTRGLAGSYEQYF
cdr3_nt: TGTGCCAGCACCAGGGGACTAGCGGGGTCCTACGAGCAGTACTTC

d_call: NA
j_call: TRBJ2-3
clone_size: few
v_call: TRBV27
cdr3_aa: CASSYAGPDTQYF
cdr3_nt: TGTGCCAGCAGTTATGCGGGGCCAGATACGCAGTATTTT